The rows below give T cell receptor beta chains drawn from one sample of a study of early T cells in non-severe SARS-CoV-2 infection. TCRdb itself ran the 5' RACE reads through MiXCR, one entry per CDR3 protein. The sample includes just over 95,000 distinct CDR3 sequences, 11% of them seen just once. This specimen was whole blood, taken at baseline. These receptor sequences come from an adult who was a healthcare worker with PCR-confirmed SARS-CoV-2 infection or an uninfected control (not recorded which). Both conserved end residues are part of each CDR3. Fields, in order: D gene, J gene, V gene, clone size, CDR3 DNA, CDR3 protein. D genes are given only for firm matches. Where a row states a size, it is once, few, many or the class of an expanded clone; other rows omit it.

d_gene: NA
j_gene: TRBJ2-5
v_gene: TRBV5-5
abundance: few
CDR3nt: TGTGCCAGCAGCTTGGCCCTAGAGACCCAGTACTTC
CDR3aa: CASSLALETQYF

d_gene: NA
j_gene: TRBJ2-5
v_gene: TRBV27
abundance: many
CDR3nt: TGTGCCAGCAGAGTATGGTCCGGGTCCCGTCAAGAGACCCAGTACTTC
CDR3aa: CASRVWSGSRQETQYF

d_gene: TRBD1
j_gene: TRBJ1-1
v_gene: TRBV11-2
abundance: few
CDR3nt: TGTGCCAGCAGCTTCTACAGGGGTCACACTGAAGCTTTCTTT
CDR3aa: CASSFYRGHTEAFF

d_gene: TRBD1
j_gene: TRBJ1-1
v_gene: TRBV18
abundance: few
CDR3nt: TGTGCCAGCTCACCGAGGGCCCCAGGGGGCACGGGCACTGAAGCTTTCTTT
CDR3aa: CASSPRAPGGTGTEAFF

d_gene: NA
j_gene: TRBJ2-7
v_gene: TRBV6-2/TRBV6-3
abundance: few
CDR3nt: TGTGCCAGCAGTTCCTATTCGATCCAATCCTACGAGCAGTACTTC
CDR3aa: CASSSYSIQSYEQYF

d_gene: NA
j_gene: TRBJ1-5
v_gene: TRBV5-1
abundance: many
CDR3nt: TGCGCCAGCAGTTTGGGCTGGGGGAGAGATCAGCCCCAGCATTTT
CDR3aa: CASSLGWGRDQPQHF

d_gene: TRBD1
j_gene: TRBJ2-3
v_gene: TRBV29-1
abundance: many
CDR3nt: TGCAGCGTTGGAGGGACAGTTAGCACAGATACGCAGTATTTT
CDR3aa: CSVGGTVSTDTQYF

d_gene: NA
j_gene: TRBJ2-7
v_gene: TRBV5-4
abundance: NA
CDR3nt: TGTGCCACTTACCCCCACGGTCTGTCCTACGAGCAGTACTTC
CDR3aa: CATYPHGLSYEQYF

d_gene: NA
j_gene: TRBJ1-3
v_gene: TRBV20-1
abundance: few
CDR3nt: TGCAGTGCTAGTGCTGAGAGCTCTGGAAACACCATATATTTT
CDR3aa: CSASAESSGNTIYF

d_gene: TRBD1
j_gene: TRBJ1-2
v_gene: TRBV5-5
abundance: many
CDR3nt: TGTGCCAGCAGCTCCCACCCCGACAGGGATGGGAACTATGGCTACACCTTC
CDR3aa: CASSSHPDRDGNYGYTF

d_gene: NA
j_gene: TRBJ2-1
v_gene: TRBV6-6
abundance: few
CDR3nt: TGTGCCAGCAGTCCACGCATTGGTGGGGGGAACAATGAGCAGTTCTTC
CDR3aa: CASSPRIGGGNNEQFF

d_gene: NA
j_gene: TRBJ1-2
v_gene: TRBV4-3
abundance: NA
CDR3nt: TGCGCCAGCAGCCAAGAAGCAGGGATGGAAGGCTACACCTTC
CDR3aa: CASSQEAGMEGYTF

d_gene: NA
j_gene: TRBJ2-2
v_gene: TRBV7-6
abundance: many
CDR3nt: TGTGCCTCCCTAGCAAACACCGGGGAGCTGTTTTTT
CDR3aa: CASLANTGELFF

d_gene: NA
j_gene: TRBJ1-1
v_gene: TRBV7-6
abundance: many
CDR3nt: TGTGCCAGCAGCTTAGCGCAGGCCAGTATGAACACTGAAGCTTTCTTT
CDR3aa: CASSLAQASMNTEAFF

d_gene: TRBD2
j_gene: TRBJ2-2
v_gene: TRBV7-2
abundance: many
CDR3nt: TGTGCCAGCAGGAGGACTAGCGGGACCTCCGGGGAGCTGTTTTTT
CDR3aa: CASRRTSGTSGELFF